This TCR beta chain derives from a study of blood T cell repertoires in COVID-19. About the research overall: T cells, B-cell-depleted T cells, or PBMCs provided the cDNA or gDNA that served as material.

Methods used by the authors: Scientists estimated how many nucleated cells there were by amplifying reference gene primers. Libraries were prepared by immunoSEQ multiplex PCR; TCRdb keeps only in-frame clonotypes and omits some of them. V and J calls and clone size follow that table, whereas D and trimming were derived from the DNA. The table includes 140,000 to 150,000 clones, 70% to 90% detected once. Per the germline V gene, CDR1 is SNHLY and CDR2 is FYNNEI. The junction had 11 bases not matched to a gene; V was cut back by 3 bases and J by 9 bases. This CDR3 comprises 17 residues. The chain links TRBV2 to TRBJ1-6; 10 positions match TRBD1. The sequenced sample consisted of peripheral blood. The sequence came from an older man with acute or convalescent COVID-19. In DNA, the CDR3 is TGTGCCAGCAGTGATGGACAGGGGGGGCGTATTGGTTCACCCCTCCACTTT. Its translation is CASSDGQGGRIGSPLHF.